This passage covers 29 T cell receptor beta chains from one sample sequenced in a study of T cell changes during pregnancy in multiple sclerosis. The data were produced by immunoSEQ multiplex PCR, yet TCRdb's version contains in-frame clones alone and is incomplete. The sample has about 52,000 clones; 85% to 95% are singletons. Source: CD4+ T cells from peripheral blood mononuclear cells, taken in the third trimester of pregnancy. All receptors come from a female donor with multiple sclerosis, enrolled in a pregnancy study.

CDR3: CASSLDRGGEQYF. CDR3 in DNA: TGTGCCAGCAGCCTGGATCGAGGGGGCGAGCAGTACTTC. The V and J genes are TRBV7-2 and TRBJ2-7; a possible D gene is TRBD1 (6 bases). Trimming left V 5 bases short and J 6 bases short, with 14 bases between. This CDR3 comprises 13 residues. Looked up from germline, CDR1 is SGHTA and CDR2 is FQGNSA. Full variable domain (remainder filled in from reference TRBV7-2 and TRBJ2-7): GAGVSQSPSNKVTEKGKDVELRCDPISGHTALYWYRQSLGQGLEFLIYFQGNSAPDKSGLPSDRFSAERTGGSVSTLTIQRTQQEDSAVYLCASSLDRGGEQYFGPGTRLTVT.

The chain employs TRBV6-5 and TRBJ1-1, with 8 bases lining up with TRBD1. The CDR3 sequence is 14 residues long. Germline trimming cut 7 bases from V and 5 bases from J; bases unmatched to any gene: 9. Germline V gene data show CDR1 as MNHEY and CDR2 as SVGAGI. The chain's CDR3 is CASTYNRGITEAFF. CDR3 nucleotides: TGTGCCAGCACCTACAACAGGGGGATTACTGAAGCTTTCTTT.

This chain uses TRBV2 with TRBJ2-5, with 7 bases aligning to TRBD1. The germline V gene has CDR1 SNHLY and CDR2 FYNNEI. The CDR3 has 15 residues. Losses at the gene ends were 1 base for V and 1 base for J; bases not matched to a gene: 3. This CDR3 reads CASSEDRGTQETQYF. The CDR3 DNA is TGTGCCAGCAGTGAAGACAGGGGAACCCAAGAGACCCAGTACTTC.

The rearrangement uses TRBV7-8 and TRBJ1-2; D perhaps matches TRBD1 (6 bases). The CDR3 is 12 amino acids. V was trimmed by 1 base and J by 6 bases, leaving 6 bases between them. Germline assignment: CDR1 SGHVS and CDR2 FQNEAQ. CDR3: CASSLDRDGYTF. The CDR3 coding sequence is TGTGCCAGCAGCTTAGACAGGGATGGCTACACCTTC.

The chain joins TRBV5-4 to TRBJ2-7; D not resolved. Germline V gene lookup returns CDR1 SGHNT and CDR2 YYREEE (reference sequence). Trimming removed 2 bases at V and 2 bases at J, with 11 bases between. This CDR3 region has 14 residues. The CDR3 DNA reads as TGTGCCAGCAGCTTAGCAGGCCCGGCCTACGAGCAGTACTTC. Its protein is CASSLAGPAYEQYF. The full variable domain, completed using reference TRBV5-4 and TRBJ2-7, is ETGVTQSPTHLIKTRGQQVTLRCSSQSGHNTVSWYQQALGQGPQFIFQYYREEENGRGNFPPRFSGLQFPNYSSELNVNALELDDSALYLCASSLAGPAYEQYFGPGTRLTVT.

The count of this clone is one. In DNA form, the CDR3 reads TGTGCCAGCAGCTACATGGACAGGAACACCGGGGAGCTGTTTTTT. Translated, it gives CASSYMDRNTGELFF. The V gene is TRBV5-5, the J gene TRBJ2-2; tentative D call: TRBD1 (6 bases). The CDR3 is 15 residues long. The germline V and J ends were trimmed by 3 bases and 1 base, with 10 bases remaining between them. Germline values: CDR1 SGHKS, CDR2 YYEKEE (reference sequence).

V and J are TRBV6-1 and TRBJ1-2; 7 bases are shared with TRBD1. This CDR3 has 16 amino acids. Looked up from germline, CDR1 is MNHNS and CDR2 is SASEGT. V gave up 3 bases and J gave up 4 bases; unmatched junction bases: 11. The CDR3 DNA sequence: TGTGCCAGCAGTGAGACGACAGGGTTGTCCTCCTATGGCTACACCTTC. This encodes CASSETTGLSSYGYTF.

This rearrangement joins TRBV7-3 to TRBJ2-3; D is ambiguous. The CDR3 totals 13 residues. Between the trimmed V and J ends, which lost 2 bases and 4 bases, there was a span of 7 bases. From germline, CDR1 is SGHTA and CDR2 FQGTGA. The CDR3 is CASSLSRSDTQYF. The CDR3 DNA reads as TGTGCCAGCAGCTTATCCAGGTCAGATACGCAGTATTTT. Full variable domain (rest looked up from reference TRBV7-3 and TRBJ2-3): GAGVSQTPSNKVTEKGKYVELRCDPISGHTALYWYRQSLGQGPEFLIYFQGTGAADDSGLPNDRFFAVRPEGSVSTLKIQRTERGDSAVYLCASSLSRSDTQYFGPGTRLTVL.

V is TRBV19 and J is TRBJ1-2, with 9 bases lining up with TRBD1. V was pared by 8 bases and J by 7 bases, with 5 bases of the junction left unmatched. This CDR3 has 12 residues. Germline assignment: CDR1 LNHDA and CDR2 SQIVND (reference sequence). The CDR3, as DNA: TGTGCCAGTGAACAGGGGGCGACTGGCTACACCTTC. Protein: CASEQGATGYTF.

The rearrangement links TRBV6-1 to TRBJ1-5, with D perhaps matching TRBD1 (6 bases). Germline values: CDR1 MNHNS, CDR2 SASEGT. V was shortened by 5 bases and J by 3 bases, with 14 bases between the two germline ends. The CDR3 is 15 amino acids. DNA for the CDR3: TGTGCCAGCAGTACCAAGACAGGATCCAATCAGCCCCAGCATTTT. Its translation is CASSTKTGSNQPQHF.

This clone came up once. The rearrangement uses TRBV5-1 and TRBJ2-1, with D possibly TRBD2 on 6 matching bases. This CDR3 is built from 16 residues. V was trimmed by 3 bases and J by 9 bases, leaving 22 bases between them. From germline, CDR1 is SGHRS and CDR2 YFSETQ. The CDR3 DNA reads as TGCGCCAGCAGCTACGATAGCTACCGGCGGGGTCTTGAGCAGTTCTTC. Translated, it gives CASSYDSYRRGLEQFF.

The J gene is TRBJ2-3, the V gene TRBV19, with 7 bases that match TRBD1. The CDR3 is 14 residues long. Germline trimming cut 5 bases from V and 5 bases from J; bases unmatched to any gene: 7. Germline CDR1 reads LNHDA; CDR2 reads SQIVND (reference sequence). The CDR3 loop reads CASSRQGGGDTQYF. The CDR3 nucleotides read TGTGCCAGTAGTCGACAGGGTGGGGGAGATACGCAGTATTTT. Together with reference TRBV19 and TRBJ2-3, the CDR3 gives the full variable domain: DGGITQSPKYLFRKEGQNVTLSCEQNLNHDAMYWYRQDPGQGLRLIYYSQIVNDFQKGDIAEGYSVSREKKESFPLTVTSAQKNPTAFYLCASSRQGGGDTQYFGPGTRLTVL.

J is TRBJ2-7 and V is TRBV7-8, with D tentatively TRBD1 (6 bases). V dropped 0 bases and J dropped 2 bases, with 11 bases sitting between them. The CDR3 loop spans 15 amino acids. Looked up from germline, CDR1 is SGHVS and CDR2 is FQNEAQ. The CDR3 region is CASSLAYRTAYEQYF. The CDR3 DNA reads TGTGCCAGCAGCTTAGCGTATCGGACAGCCTACGAGCAGTACTTC. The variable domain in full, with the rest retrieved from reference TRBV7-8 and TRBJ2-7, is GAGVSQSPRYKVAKRGQDVALRCDPISGHVSLFWYQQALGQGPEFLTYFQNEAQLDKSGLPSDRFFAERPEGSVSTLKIQRTQQEDSAVYLCASSLAYRTAYEQYFGPGTRLTVT.

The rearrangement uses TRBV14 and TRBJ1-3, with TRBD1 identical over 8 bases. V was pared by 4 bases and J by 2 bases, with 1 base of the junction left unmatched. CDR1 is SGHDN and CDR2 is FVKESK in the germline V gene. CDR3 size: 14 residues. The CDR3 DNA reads TGTGCCAGCAGCCCAGGGGGCACTGGAAACACCATATATTTT. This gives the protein CASSPGGTGNTIYF.

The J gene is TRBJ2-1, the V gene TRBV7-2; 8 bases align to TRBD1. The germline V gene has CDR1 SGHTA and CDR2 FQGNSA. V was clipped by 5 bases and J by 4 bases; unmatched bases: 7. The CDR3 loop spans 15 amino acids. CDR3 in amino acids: CASSPSRTGYNEQFF. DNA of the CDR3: TGTGCCAGCAGCCCCTCCCGGACAGGGTACAATGAGCAGTTCTTC.

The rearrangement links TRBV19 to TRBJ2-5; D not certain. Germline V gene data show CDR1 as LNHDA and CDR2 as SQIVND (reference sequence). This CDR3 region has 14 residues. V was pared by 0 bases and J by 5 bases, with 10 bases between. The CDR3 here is CASSIDPSTETQYF. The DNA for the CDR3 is TGTGCCAGTAGTATAGATCCTAGTACGGAGACCCAGTACTTC.

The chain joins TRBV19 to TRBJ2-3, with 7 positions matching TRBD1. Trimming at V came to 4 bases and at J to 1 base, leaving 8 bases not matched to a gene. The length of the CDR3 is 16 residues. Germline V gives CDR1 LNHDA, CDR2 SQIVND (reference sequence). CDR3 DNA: TGTGCCAGTAGTACTATAAGGACAGGACGCACAGATACGCAGTATTTT. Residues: CASSTIRTGRTDTQYF.

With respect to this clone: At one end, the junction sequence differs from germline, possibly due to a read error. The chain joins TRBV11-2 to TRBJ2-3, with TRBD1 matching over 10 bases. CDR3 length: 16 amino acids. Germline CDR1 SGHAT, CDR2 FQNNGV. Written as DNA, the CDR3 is TGTGCCAGCAGCTTAGTCGCGACAGGGGGCACCGATACGCAGTATTTT. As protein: CASSLVATGGTDTQYF.

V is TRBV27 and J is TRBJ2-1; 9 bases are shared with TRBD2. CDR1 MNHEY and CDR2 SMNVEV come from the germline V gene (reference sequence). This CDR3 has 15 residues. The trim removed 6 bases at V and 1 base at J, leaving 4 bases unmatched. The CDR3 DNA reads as TGTGCCAGCAGAAATGCGGGGGGGTCCTACAATGAGCAGTTCTTC. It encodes CASRNAGGSYNEQFF.

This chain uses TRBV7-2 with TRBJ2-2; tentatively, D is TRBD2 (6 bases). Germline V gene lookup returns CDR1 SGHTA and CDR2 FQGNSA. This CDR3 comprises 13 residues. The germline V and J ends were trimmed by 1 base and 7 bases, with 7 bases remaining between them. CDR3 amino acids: CASSLVEGGELFF. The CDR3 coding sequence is TGTGCCAGCAGCTTAGTGGAGGGCGGGGAGCTGTTTTTT.

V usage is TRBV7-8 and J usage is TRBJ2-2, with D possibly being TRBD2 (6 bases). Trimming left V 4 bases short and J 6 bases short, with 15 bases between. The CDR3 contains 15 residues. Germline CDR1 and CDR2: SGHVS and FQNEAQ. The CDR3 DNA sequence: TGTGCCAGCAGCTATCGGCTAGCGAGCGCCGGGGAGCTGTTTTTT. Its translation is CASSYRLASAGELFF.

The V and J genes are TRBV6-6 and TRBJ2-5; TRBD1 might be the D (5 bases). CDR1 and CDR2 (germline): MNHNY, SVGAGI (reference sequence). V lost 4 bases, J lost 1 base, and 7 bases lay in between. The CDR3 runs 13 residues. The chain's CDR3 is CASSSDTQETQYF. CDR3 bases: TGTGCCAGCAGTTCGGACACCCAAGAGACCCAGTACTTC.

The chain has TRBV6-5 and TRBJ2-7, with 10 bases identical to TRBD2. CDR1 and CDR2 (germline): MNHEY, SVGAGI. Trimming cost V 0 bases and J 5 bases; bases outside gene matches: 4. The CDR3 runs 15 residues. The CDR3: CASSYSSGGAHEQYF. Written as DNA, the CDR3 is TGTGCCAGCAGTTACTCGAGCGGGGGGGCCCACGAGCAGTACTTC.

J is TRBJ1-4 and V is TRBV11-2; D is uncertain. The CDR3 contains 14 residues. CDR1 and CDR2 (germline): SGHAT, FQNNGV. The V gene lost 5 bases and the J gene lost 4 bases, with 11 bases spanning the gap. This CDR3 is CASSLGSYNEKLFF. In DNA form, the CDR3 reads TGTGCCAGCAGCCTGGGGAGCTATAATGAAAAACTGTTTTTT.

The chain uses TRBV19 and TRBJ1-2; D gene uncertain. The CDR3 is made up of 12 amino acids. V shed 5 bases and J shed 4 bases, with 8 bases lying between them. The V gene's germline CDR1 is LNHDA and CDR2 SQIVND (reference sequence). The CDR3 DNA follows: TGTGCCAGTAGTTTGAGTAGCTATGGCTACACCTTC. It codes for CASSLSSYGYTF. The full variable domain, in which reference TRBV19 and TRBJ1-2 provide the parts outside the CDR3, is DGGITQSPKYLFRKEGQNVTLSCEQNLNHDAMYWYRQDPGQGLRLIYYSQIVNDFQKGDIAEGYSVSREKKESFPLTVTSAQKNPTAFYLCASSLSSYGYTFGSGTRLTVV.

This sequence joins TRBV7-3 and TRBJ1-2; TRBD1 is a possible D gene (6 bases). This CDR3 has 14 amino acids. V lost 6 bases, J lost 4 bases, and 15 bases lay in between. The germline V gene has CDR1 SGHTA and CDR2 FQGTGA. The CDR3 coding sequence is TGTGCCAGCAGTCGCCCTCAGGGGCGCTATGGCTACACCTTC. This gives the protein CASSRPQGRYGYTF.

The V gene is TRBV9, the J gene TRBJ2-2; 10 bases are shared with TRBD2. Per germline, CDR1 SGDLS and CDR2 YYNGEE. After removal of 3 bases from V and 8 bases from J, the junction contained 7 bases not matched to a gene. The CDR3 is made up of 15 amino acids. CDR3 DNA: TGTGCCAGCAGCGCCTTACTAGCGGGGCTGGGGGAGCTGTTTTTT. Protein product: CASSALLAGLGELFF.

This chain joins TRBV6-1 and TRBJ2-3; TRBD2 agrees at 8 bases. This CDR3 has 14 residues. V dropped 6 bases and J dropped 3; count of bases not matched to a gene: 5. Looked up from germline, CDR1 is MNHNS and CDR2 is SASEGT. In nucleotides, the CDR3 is TGTGCCAGCAGGTCGGGGGGGCGAACAGATACGCAGTATTTT. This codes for CASRSGGRTDTQYF.

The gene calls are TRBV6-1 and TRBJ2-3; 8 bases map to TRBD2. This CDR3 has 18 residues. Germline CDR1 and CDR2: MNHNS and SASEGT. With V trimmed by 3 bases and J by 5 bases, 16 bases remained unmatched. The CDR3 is CASSDSIGAGEIGDTQYF. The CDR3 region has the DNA TGTGCCAGCAGTGATTCCATTGGAGCGGGGGAAATTGGAGATACGCAGTATTTT.